The sample holds a few counts of the clone carrying this TCR beta chain. Its antigen is as yet unknown. Donors each provided roughly 10 milliliters of peripheral blood. Each sample used at least 7 million PBMCs. The entry originates in a study of blood T cells in healthy people across ages. General study results and limits: Investigators treated diversity estimates from one million T cells as underestimates.

Combining a sample-barcoded 5' primer with a J-beta primer mix, a second PCR ran for about 7 to 11 cycles. Per-sample output comprised a minimum of 2.5 million paired-end reads containing CDR3. TCRdb independently ran MiXCR on the 5' RACE reads; one entry per CDR3 protein. The data show some 550,000 distinct CDR3 sequences, under 55% seen once. Material: blood. This clonotype originated in a man aged 80 or over in good health.

The CDR3 sequence: CSAKGLASSTDTQYF. For the CDR3, the DNA is TGCAGTGCCAAGGGACTAGCGAGTAGCACAGATACGCAGTATTTT. The V and J genes are TRBV20-1 and TRBJ2-3, with 10 nucleotides matching TRBD2. The CDR3 has 15 residues. The germline CDR1 and CDR2 sequences are DFQATT and SNEGSKA (reference sequence). With 6 bases clipped from V and 0 bases from J, the junction kept 6 bases outside the gene matches.